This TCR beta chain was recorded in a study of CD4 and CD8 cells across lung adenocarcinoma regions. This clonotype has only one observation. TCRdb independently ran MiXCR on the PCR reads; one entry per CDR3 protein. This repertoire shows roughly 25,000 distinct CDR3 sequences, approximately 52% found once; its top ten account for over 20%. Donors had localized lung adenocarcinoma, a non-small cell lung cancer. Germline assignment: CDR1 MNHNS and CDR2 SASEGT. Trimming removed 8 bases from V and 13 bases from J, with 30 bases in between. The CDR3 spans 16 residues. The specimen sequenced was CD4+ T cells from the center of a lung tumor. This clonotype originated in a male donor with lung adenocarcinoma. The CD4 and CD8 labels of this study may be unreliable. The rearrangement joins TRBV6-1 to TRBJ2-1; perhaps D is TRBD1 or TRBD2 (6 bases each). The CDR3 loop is CASRVPGVWDKNDQFF. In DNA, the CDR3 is TGTGCCAGCCGTGTCCCGGGGGTGTGGGACAAAAACGATCAGTTCTTC.